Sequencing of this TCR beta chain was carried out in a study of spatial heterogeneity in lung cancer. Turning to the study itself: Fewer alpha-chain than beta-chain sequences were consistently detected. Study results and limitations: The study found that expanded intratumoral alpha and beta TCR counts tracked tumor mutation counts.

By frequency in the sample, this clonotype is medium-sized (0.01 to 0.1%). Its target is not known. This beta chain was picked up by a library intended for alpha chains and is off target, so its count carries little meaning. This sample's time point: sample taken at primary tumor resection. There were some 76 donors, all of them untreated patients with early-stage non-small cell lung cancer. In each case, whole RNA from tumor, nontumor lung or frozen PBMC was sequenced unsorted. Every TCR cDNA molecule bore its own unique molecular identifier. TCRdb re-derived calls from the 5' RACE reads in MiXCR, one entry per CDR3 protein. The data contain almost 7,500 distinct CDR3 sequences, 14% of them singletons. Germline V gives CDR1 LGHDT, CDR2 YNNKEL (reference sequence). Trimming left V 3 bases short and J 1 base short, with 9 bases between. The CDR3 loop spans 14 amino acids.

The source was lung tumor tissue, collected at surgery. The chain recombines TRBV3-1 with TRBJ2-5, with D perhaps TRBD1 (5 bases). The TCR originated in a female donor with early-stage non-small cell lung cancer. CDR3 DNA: TGTGCCAGCAGCCATCTAGACAGCCAAGAGACCCAGTACTTC. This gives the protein CASSHLDSQETQYF.